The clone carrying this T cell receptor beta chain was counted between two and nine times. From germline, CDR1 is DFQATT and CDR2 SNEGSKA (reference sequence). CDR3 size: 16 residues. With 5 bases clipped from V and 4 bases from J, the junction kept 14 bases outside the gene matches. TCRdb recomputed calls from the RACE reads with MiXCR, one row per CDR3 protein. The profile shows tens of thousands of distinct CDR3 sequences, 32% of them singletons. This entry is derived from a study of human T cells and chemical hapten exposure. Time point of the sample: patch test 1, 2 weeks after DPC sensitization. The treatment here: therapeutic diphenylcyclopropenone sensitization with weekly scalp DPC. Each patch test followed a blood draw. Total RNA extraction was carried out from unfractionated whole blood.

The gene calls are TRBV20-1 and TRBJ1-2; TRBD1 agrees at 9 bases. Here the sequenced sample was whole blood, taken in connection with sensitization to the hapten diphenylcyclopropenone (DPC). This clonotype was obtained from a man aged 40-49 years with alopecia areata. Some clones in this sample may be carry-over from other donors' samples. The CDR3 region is CSADANRGRDSYGYTF. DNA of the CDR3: TGCAGTGCTGATGCCAACAGGGGGCGCGATTCCTATGGCTACACCTTC.